This T cell receptor beta chain came from a study of CD4+ T cells in melanoma. Notes on the study in general: In melanoma, neoantigen-specific CD4+ T cells reportedly differed in differentiation state.

A word on this clone: Its antigen remains unidentified.

The CDR3 runs 15 residues. Germline CDR1 is MGHRA and CDR2 is YSYEKL. The germline V and J ends were trimmed by 4 bases and 4 bases, with 16 bases remaining between them. Clones were read by immunoSEQ multiplex PCR, and TCRdb kept only the in-frame ones, dropping some. The sample lists about 15,000 clones; more than 55% were seen once. Sample: cells from a culture (not recorded whether cultured in vitro). The chain employs TRBV4-1 and TRBJ2-5, with a weak D call TRBD1 (7 bases). This receptor was identified in a human donor with melanoma. As DNA, the CDR3 is TGCGCCAGCAGCCCCACAGGGGAGGTGGGAGAGACCCAGTACTTC. As protein: CASSPTGEVGETQYF.